A single sample gave rise to the 29 T cell receptor beta chains below, sequenced in a study of neurological immune-mediated disorders. TCRdb re-called the 5' RACE reads through MiXCR, storing one row per CDR3 protein. Counted here are about 50,000 distinct CDR3 sequences, about 3.7% occurring once; the ten biggest clones make up about 6.3%. Sequencing used PBMCs. These TCRs come from a man in his forties with multiple sclerosis.

This clonotype came up many times. The chain couples TRBV11-2 to TRBJ2-5; TRBD2 aligns across 12 bases. V was pared by 2 bases and J by 2 bases, with 6 bases of the junction left unmatched. There are 17 residues in the CDR3. CDR1 and CDR2 from the germline V gene are SGHAT and FQNNGV. CDR3 DNA: TGTGCCAGCAGCTTATGGTCTAGCGGGGGGGGGCAAGAGACCCAGTACTTC. Its protein is CASSLWSSGGGQETQYF. The whole variable domain, filled in from reference TRBV11-2 and TRBJ2-5, reads EAGVAQSPRYKIIEKRQSVAFWCNPISGHATLYWYQQILGQGPKLLIQFQNNGVVDDSQLPKDRFSAERLKGVDSTLKIQPAKLEDSAVYLCASSLWSSGGGQETQYFGPGTRLLVL.

This clonotype came up many times. J is TRBJ2-7 and V is TRBV3-1, with TRBD1 as a possible D gene (5 bases). Between the trimmed V and J ends, which lost 4 bases and 2 bases, there was a span of 15 bases. The CDR3 has 15 residues. Germline V gene sequence: CDR1 LGHDT, CDR2 YNNKEL (reference sequence). In DNA form, the CDR3 reads TGTGCCAGCAGCCGTTTGGTGACAGTGACCTACGAGCAGTACTTC. Translated, it gives CASSRLVTVTYEQYF.

This clonotype has a count of ten or more. The J gene is TRBJ2-2, the V gene TRBV2; 8 bases agree with TRBD1. CDR3 size: 17 residues. The germline CDR1 and CDR2 sequences are SNHLY and FYNNEI. V lost 7 bases to trimming and J lost 5 bases; unmatched junction nucleotides: 15. This chain's CDR3 is CASIEVGQGASTGELFF. The CDR3 DNA reads TGTGCCAGCATCGAAGTCGGTCAGGGGGCTTCTACCGGGGAGCTGTTTTTT.

This clonotype has at least ten counts. This rearrangement joins TRBV15 to TRBJ2-7, with 9 bases fitting TRBD1. The CDR3 is made up of 15 amino acids. Germline V CDR1 and CDR2: LNHNV, YYDKDF (reference sequence). Trimming took 5 bases from V and 4 from J; bases not matched to a gene: 9. This chain's CDR3 is CATSPRPGTGYEQYF. The CDR3 DNA is TGTGCCACCAGCCCTCGTCCCGGGACAGGGTACGAGCAGTACTTC.

In its sample, this clonotype was seen many times. The chain joins TRBV5-1 to TRBJ1-1, with D unclear. Trimming took 1 base from V and 5 from J, leaving 15 bases between them. This CDR3 spans 15 amino acids. The germline gives CDR1 SGHRS, CDR2 YFSETQ. The CDR3 nucleotides are TGCGCCAGCAGCTTGCATTCGGGAGAAGGAACTGAAGCTTTCTTT. Translation: CASSLHSGEGTEAFF.

This clonotype has just a few counts. Being one base from a much bigger clone, this may be a read error. The V gene is TRBV10-2, the J gene TRBJ1-2; no clear D. The germline V and J ends were trimmed by 5 bases and 4 bases, with 11 bases remaining between them. The CDR3 covers 13 residues. Germline V gene sequence: CDR1 WSHSY, CDR2 SAAADI. The CDR3 spells CASSPEFIYGYTF. In nucleotides, the CDR3 is TGCGCCAGCAGTCCAGAATTTATCTATGGCTACACCTTC.

This clonotype was recorded at least ten times. This chain joins TRBV5-5 and TRBJ2-3, with D possibly being TRBD1 or TRBD2 (7 bases each). The V end was cut by 4 bases, the J end by 4 bases, with 19 bases between. The CDR3 has 16 residues. Germline assignment: CDR1 SGHKS and CDR2 YYEKEE (reference sequence). The DNA of the CDR3 is TGTGCCAGCAGCCTCCAGGGGGGGTTTACGCCAGATACGCAGTATTTT. This translates into CASSLQGGFTPDTQYF.

Points on this clonotype: The junction departs from germline at one end; a sequencing error may be responsible. The J gene is TRBJ1-5, the V gene TRBV20-1; 7 bases align to TRBD1. Per the germline V gene, CDR1 is DFQATT and CDR2 is SNEGSKA (reference sequence). The CDR3 spans 16 residues. The CDR3 loop reads CSARGGGSGSNQPQNF. CDR3 sequence (DNA): TGCAGTGCCCGGGGAGGGGGCTCTGGTAGCAATCAGCCCCAGAATTTT.

In its sample, this clonotype was seen many times. This chain joins TRBV5-1 and TRBJ1-4; D remains ambiguous. The V and J ends lost 4 bases and 8 bases respectively, with 15 bases between them. This CDR3 is built from 14 residues. In germline, CDR1 is SGHRS, CDR2 YFSETQ. CDR3 protein: CASSDQALREKLFF. The CDR3 DNA reads as TGCGCCAGCAGCGACCAAGCCCTGAGGGAAAAACTGTTTTTT.

This clonotype was picked up many times. V gene TRBV7-9 combines with J gene TRBJ2-1, with TRBD2 as a possible D gene (7 bases). Germline V gene lookup returns CDR1 SEHNR and CDR2 FQNEAQ (reference sequence). V was shortened by 7 bases and J by 4 bases, with 29 bases between the two germline ends. This CDR3 has 19 amino acids. The chain's CDR3 is CASTGGRGADQSGYNEQFF. Here the CDR3 DNA reads TGTGCCAGCACCGGGGGGCGGGGAGCAGACCAATCGGGATACAATGAGCAGTTCTTC.

This clonotype has a count of ten or more. J is TRBJ2-1 and V is TRBV7-9; 9 bases align to TRBD1. The CDR3 loop spans 17 amino acids. Germline loops: CDR1 SEHNR, CDR2 FQNEAQ (reference sequence). The V segment lost 4 bases and the J segment 1 base; nucleotides outside the gene matches: 8. Written as DNA, the CDR3 is TGTGCCAGCAGCTATACCCCGGGACAGGGATCCTACAATGAGCAGTTCTTC. Protein product: CASSYTPGQGSYNEQFF.

This clonotype was picked up many times. The V and J genes are TRBV9 and TRBJ1-6; D remains unclear. Trimming shortened V by 4 bases and J by 9 bases, and 17 bases separated the two germline ends. Germline V gene sequence: CDR1 SGDLS, CDR2 YYNGEE. This CDR3 is built from 15 residues. The CDR3 is CASSPDGVSSSPLHF. The CDR3 DNA reads TGTGCCAGCAGCCCCGATGGGGTATCGAGTTCACCCCTCCACTTT.

This clonotype was seen a handful of times. The rearrangement uses TRBV14 and TRBJ2-3; the D gene is possibly TRBD1 (6 bases). Between the trimmed V and J ends, which lost 1 base and 6 bases, there was a span of 17 bases. The CDR3 extends over 16 amino acids. Germline V CDR1 and CDR2: SGHDN, FVKESK. The CDR3 region is CASSQVAGERSDTQYF. As DNA, the CDR3 is TGTGCCAGCAGCCAAGTGGCAGGGGAAAGGTCCGATACGCAGTATTTT.

The table lists this clonotype with many counts. This sequence joins TRBV7-2 and TRBJ2-3, with D perhaps assigned TRBD1 or TRBD2 (5 bases each). CDR3 length: 15 residues. Per the germline V gene, CDR1 is SGHTA and CDR2 is FQGNSA. V gave up 5 bases and J gave up 5 bases, with 17 bases separating them. The CDR3 sequence: CASSPAGTLRDTQYF. The CDR3 region has the DNA TGTGCCAGCAGCCCGGCCGGGACCCTTAGAGATACGCAGTATTTT.

This clonotype was picked up many times. The chain uses TRBV20-1 and TRBJ1-5; unclear D gene. V lost 7 bases to trimming and J lost 0 bases, with 7 bases between them. CDR1 and CDR2 from the germline V gene are DFQATT and SNEGSKA (reference sequence). The CDR3 runs 12 residues. This CDR3 reads CSVWTSNQPQHF. The CDR3 DNA is TGCAGTGTTTGGACTAGCAATCAGCCCCAGCATTTT.

The chain uses TRBV6-5 and TRBJ2-3; D perhaps matches TRBD2 (5 bases). The length of the CDR3 is 17 residues. V shed 4 bases and J shed 0 bases, with 17 bases lying between them. Germline lookup yields CDR1 MNHEY and CDR2 SVGAGI. The DNA of the CDR3 is TGTGCCAGCAGTTTGGACTCCCCGCCTTATAGCACAGATACGCAGTATTTT. It specifies CASSLDSPPYSTDTQYF.

Note on this clonotype: Just one base apart from a much larger clone, this may be a read error. This chain links TRBV7-9 with TRBJ1-5; D possibly corresponds to TRBD1 (5 bases). The CDR3 has 13 amino acids. Germline-derived CDR1 and CDR2 are SEHNR and FQNEAQ (reference sequence). The CDR3 region is CASSLSEGQPQNF. The CDR3 region has the DNA TGTGCCAGCAGCTTGTCAGAGGGGCAGCCCCAGAATTTT.

Many counts were recorded for this clonotype. The CDR3 reads CASSSKTRTGANTEAFF. The CDR3 DNA reads as TGCGCCAGCAGCTCCAAAACCCGGACAGGAGCGAACACTGAAGCTTTCTTT. The V and J genes are TRBV5-1 and TRBJ1-1; 7 nucleotides align to TRBD1. There are 17 residues in the CDR3. The junction had 12 bases not matched to a gene; V was cut back by 3 bases and J by 1 base. Germline V gene sequence: CDR1 SGHRS, CDR2 YFSETQ.

This clonotype has a handful of counts. A read error is possible here, since a much larger clone lies one base away. This rearrangement joins TRBV20-1 to TRBJ1-2; unclear D gene. The germline CDR1 and CDR2 sequences are DFQATT and SNEGSKA (reference sequence). The CDR3 spans 12 residues. V gave up 7 bases and J gave up 5 bases, with 14 bases separating them. The CDR3 DNA sequence: TGCAGTGTTCTAGAATCTGGGTATGGCTACACCTTC. Translated, it gives CSVLESGYGYTF.

This clonotype was counted ten times or more. The J gene is TRBJ1-2, the V gene TRBV20-1; 7 nucleotides align to TRBD1. The germline gives CDR1 DFQATT, CDR2 SNEGSKA (reference sequence). Trimming took 4 bases from V and 0 from J; bases not matched to a gene: 2. This CDR3 is 13 amino acids long. In nucleotides, the CDR3 is TGCAGTGCTAAGGGGACAGCTAACTATGGCTACACCTTC. This sequence encodes CSAKGTANYGYTF.

This clonotype came up many times. J is TRBJ2-5 and V is TRBV5-1, with D perhaps matching TRBD1 (6 bases). The V and J ends lost 4 bases and 3 bases respectively, with 13 bases between them. Germline values: CDR1 SGHRS, CDR2 YFSETQ. The CDR3 length is 14 residues. Written as DNA, the CDR3 is TGCGCCAGCAGCACCGGACAGCAAGAAGAGACCCAGTACTTC. Translation gives CASSTGQQEETQYF.

This clonotype was detected ten times or more. J is TRBJ2-7 and V is TRBV20-1, with TRBD2 identical over 7 bases. Germline V gene lookup returns CDR1 DFQATT and CDR2 SNEGSKA (reference sequence). V gave up 1 base and J gave up 0 bases; unmatched junction bases: 6. CDR3 size: 15 residues. CDR3 amino acids: CSARGGSGISYEQYF. The CDR3 bases are TGCAGTGCTAGAGGAGGGAGCGGGATCTCCTACGAGCAGTACTTC.

This clonotype was observed many times. CDR3 region: CASSLASSNQPQHF. The CDR3 nucleotides read TGTGCCAGCAGCTTAGCCTCTAGCAATCAGCCCCAGCATTTT. The chain employs TRBV7-2 and TRBJ1-5; no clear D gene. The V end was cut by 0 bases, the J end by 0 bases, with 3 bases between. CDR3 length: 14 residues. Germline V lookup: CDR1 SGHTA, CDR2 FQGNSA.

This clonotype appeared many times. The chain joins TRBV2 to TRBJ2-7; tentative D call: TRBD2 (5 bases). This CDR3 comprises 15 residues. Trimming left V 3 bases short and J 2 bases short, with 14 bases between. The germline gives CDR1 SNHLY, CDR2 FYNNEI. The chain's CDR3 is CASSESEVKTYEQYF. Here the CDR3 DNA reads TGTGCCAGCAGTGAGTCGGAGGTAAAAACCTACGAGCAGTACTTC.

This clonotype occurred many times. V usage is TRBV21-1 and J usage is TRBJ1-1. TRBV21-1 is tagged as a pseudogene. The CDR3 consists of 15 residues. Here the CDR3 reads CASSKEEKSGTEAFF. In nucleotides, the CDR3 is TGTGCCAGCAGCAAAGAGGAGAAATCTGGCACTGAAGCTTTCTTT.

This clonotype was recorded at least ten times. The V and J genes are TRBV11-3 and TRBJ2-3; the D call may be TRBD1 or TRBD2 (6 bases each). The V end was cut by 0 bases, the J end by 4 bases, with 14 bases between. This CDR3 comprises 16 residues. Germline V gene sequence: CDR1 SGHNT, CDR2 YENEEA. The CDR3 nucleotides are TGTGCCAGCAGCTTAGACGGGGGCGCGGCATCAGATACGCAGTATTTT. Protein sequence: CASSLDGGAASDTQYF.

The gene calls are TRBV20-1 and TRBJ2-7; no clear D. Per germline, CDR1 DFQATT and CDR2 SNEGSKA (reference sequence). The V gene lost 0 bases and the J gene lost 6 bases, with 9 bases spanning the gap. The CDR3 contains 12 residues. CDR3 residues: CSARDNLPEQYF. Here the CDR3 DNA reads TGCAGTGCTAGAGATAACCTCCCCGAGCAGTACTTC.

Many counts were recorded for this clonotype. The chain carries TRBV20-1 and TRBJ2-5; TRBD2 might be the D (6 bases). From germline, CDR1 is DFQATT and CDR2 SNEGSKA (reference sequence). This CDR3 comprises 13 residues. V gave up 1 base and J gave up 2 bases, with 8 bases separating them. The CDR3 bases are TGCAGTGCTAGAGGTAGCGGTCAAGAGACCCAGTACTTC. As protein: CSARGSGQETQYF.

In this sample, this clonotype turned up many times. Relative to the germline gene, one junction end is altered; a read error may explain this. This chain joins TRBV6-5 and TRBJ1-6; 9 nucleotides line up with TRBD1. The germline CDR1 and CDR2 sequences are MNHEY and SVGAGI. The CDR3 extends over 15 amino acids. CDR3 nucleotide sequence: TGTGCCAGCAGTTACTTGGACAGGGGTAATTCACCCCTCAACTTT. Its translation: CASSYLDRGNSPLNF.